These 24 T cell receptor beta chains share one sample of origin, sequenced in a study of blood T cell repertoires in COVID-19. The table came from immunoSEQ multiplex PCR; TCRdb's copy has only in-frame clones and leaves some out. The table records fewer than 150,000 clones, approximately 80% of them present only once. Material for sequencing was peripheral blood. The receptors originated from a man older than 75 with acute or convalescent COVID-19.

This clone was counted many times. CDR3 region: CASSPTGDNSPLHF. Here the CDR3 DNA reads TGTGCCAGCAGCCCGACAGGGGATAATTCACCCCTCCACTTT. The genes are TRBV3-1 (or the pseudogene TRBV3-2) and TRBJ1-6; 8 nucleotides line up with TRBD1. Trimming removed 4 bases from V and 5 bases from J; junction bases left unmatched: 1. The CDR3 sequence is 14 residues long. Per germline, CDR1 LGHDT and CDR2 YNNKEL (reference sequence).

The chain has TRBV5-8 and TRBJ1-6; no reliable D call. The CDR3 totals 11 residues. Germline V CDR1 and CDR2: SGHTS, YDEGEE. Trimming shortened V by 4 bases and J by 9 bases, and 5 bases separated the two germline ends. The CDR3 protein is CASSLRSPLHF. CDR3 nucleotide sequence: TGTGCCAGCAGCCTCCGTTCACCCCTCCACTTT.

This clone was seen only once. This chain links TRBV25-1 with TRBJ1-2, with D unclear. The germline V gene has CDR1 MGHDK and CDR2 SYGVNS. This CDR3 contains 10 residues. V was shortened by 3 bases and J by 8 bases, with 4 bases between the two germline ends. CDR3 nucleotides: TGTGCCAGCAGTGATACAGGCTACACCTTC. Its translation: CASSDTGYTF.

V gene TRBV30 combines with J gene TRBJ1-2; 7 bases are a match to TRBD1. In germline, CDR1 is GTSNPN, CDR2 SVGIG (reference sequence). The CDR3 covers 13 residues. The junction had 8 bases not matched to a gene; V was cut back by 5 bases and J by 5 bases. In DNA form, the CDR3 reads TGTGCCTGGGGGGACAGTTCATATTATGGCTACACCTTC. Translating it yields CAWGDSSYYGYTF.

This clone was counted a few times. The V gene is TRBV28, the J gene TRBJ2-6, with a tentative D call TRBD1 (5 bases). Germline V lookup: CDR1 MDHEN, CDR2 SYDVKM. There are 18 residues in the CDR3. The V end lost 3 bases, the J end lost 1 base, and 16 bases lay between the germline ends. The CDR3 sequence is CASSLNRAGRSGANVLTF. CDR3 nucleotides: TGTGCCAGCAGTTTGAACCGGGCAGGGCGATCTGGGGCCAACGTCCTGACTTTC. The full variable domain, rest sourced from reference TRBV28 and TRBJ2-6, is DVKVTQSSRYLVKRTGEKVFLECVQDMDHENMFWYRQDPGLGLRLIYFSYDVKMKEKGDIPEGYSVSREKKERFSLILESASTNQTSMYLCASSLNRAGRSGANVLTFGAGSRLTVL.

This chain joins TRBV4-2 and TRBJ1-2; 12 bases align to TRBD1. With V trimmed by 1 base and J by 5 bases, 8 bases remained unmatched. CDR1 and CDR2 from the germline V gene are LGHNA and YNFKEQ. The CDR3 consists of 17 residues. The CDR3 sequence: CASSQAWRDRGLYGYTF. The CDR3 DNA sequence: TGTGCCAGCAGCCAAGCGTGGCGGGACAGGGGGCTTTATGGCTACACCTTC.

This chain uses TRBV6-5 with TRBJ1-1, with 8 nucleotides matching TRBD1. After removal of 6 bases from V and 6 bases from J, the junction contained 9 bases not matched to a gene. Germline V gene data show CDR1 as MNHEY and CDR2 as SVGAGI. There are 14 residues in the CDR3. The chain's CDR3 is CASSLTGVAAEAFF. Written as DNA, the CDR3 is TGTGCCAGCAGCTTGACAGGGGTAGCGGCTGAAGCTTTCTTT.

This clone has only one observation. This sequence joins TRBV5-5 and TRBJ2-7, with 7 bases lining up with TRBD1. Per the germline V gene, CDR1 is SGHKS and CDR2 is YYEKEE (reference sequence). The CDR3 is made up of 12 amino acids. Trimming took 4 bases from V and 6 from J; bases not matched to a gene: 4. The CDR3 bases are TGTGCCAGCAGCCTGACAGGGCTCGAGCAGTACTTC. Protein sequence: CASSLTGLEQYF.

The chain recombines TRBV7-9 with TRBJ2-5; D is unresolved. Germline V gene sequence: CDR1 SEHNR, CDR2 FQNEAQ (reference sequence). This CDR3 contains 14 residues. The ends were cut back, 2 bases at V and 4 bases at J, with 11 bases in the middle. In nucleotides, the CDR3 is TGTGCCAGCAGCTTAAGCACGCTGGTAGAGACCCAGTACTTC. Encoded protein: CASSLSTLVETQYF. Complete variable domain (other parts from reference TRBV7-9 and TRBJ2-5): DTGVSQNPRHKITKRGQNVTFRCDPISEHNRLYWYRQTLGQGPEFLTYFQNEAQLEKSRLLSDRFSAERPKGSFSTLEIQRTEQGDSAMYLCASSLSTLVETQYFGPGTRLLVL.

This sequence joins TRBV29-1 and TRBJ2-7; possible D gene TRBD1, 6 bases. The CDR3 extends over 15 amino acids. Germline loops: CDR1 SQVTM, CDR2 ANQGSEA. V lost 6 bases, J lost 0 bases, and 18 bases lay in between. CDR3 in DNA: TGCAGCGTCTATACAGGGTTTCGTGACTCCTACGAGCAGTACTTC. Protein product: CSVYTGFRDSYEQYF.

This chain joins TRBV7-2 and TRBJ1-2, with TRBD1 matching 8 bases. CDR1 and CDR2 from the germline V gene are SGHTA and FQGNSA. The CDR3 consists of 14 residues. Unmatched junction bases numbered 10, after V lost 5 bases and J lost 8 bases. The CDR3 nucleotides read TGTGCCAGCAGCGGCAGACAGGGGTTGGGGGGCTACACCTTC. Its protein product is CASSGRQGLGGYTF. The full variable domain, in which reference TRBV7-2 and TRBJ1-2 provide the parts outside the CDR3, is GAGVSQSPSNKVTEKGKDVELRCDPISGHTALYWYRQSLGQGLEFLIYFQGNSAPDKSGLPSDRFSAERTGGSVSTLTIQRTQQEDSAVYLCASSGRQGLGGYTFGSGTRLTVV.

This chain joins TRBV19 and TRBJ2-1; 9 nucleotides match TRBD2. V was pared by 4 bases and J by 0 bases, with 16 bases of the junction left unmatched. The CDR3 covers 20 residues. Germline V gives CDR1 LNHDA, CDR2 SQIVND (reference sequence). CDR3 amino acids: CASSTPRTAARGGSYNEQFF. The CDR3 region has the DNA TGTGCCAGTAGTACGCCCCGCACGGCCGCGCGGGGGGGCTCCTACAATGAGCAGTTCTTC.

This chain links TRBV27 with TRBJ1-2, with 7 positions matching TRBD1. V lost 6 bases, J lost 10 bases, and 11 bases stayed unmatched. Germline V gene sequence: CDR1 MNHEY, CDR2 SMNVEV (reference sequence). The CDR3 has 13 amino acids. CDR3 DNA: TGTGCCAGCAGGCCCGGACAGGCGACCCCCTACACCTTC. Translating gives CASRPGQATPYTF.

The count of this clone is one. The rearrangement links TRBV6-5 to TRBJ2-7; 7 bases align to TRBD1. The CDR3 length is 14 residues. The germline CDR1 and CDR2 sequences are MNHEY and SVGAGI. Losses at the gene ends were 6 bases for V and 5 bases for J; bases not matched to a gene: 10. The CDR3 loop reads CASSTDRVGNEQYF. CDR3 nucleotides: TGTGCCAGCAGCACAGACAGGGTCGGCAACGAGCAGTACTTC.

This rearrangement joins TRBV19 to TRBJ2-7; TRBD1 aligns across 7 bases. The CDR3 is 15 amino acids. Germline V gene sequence: CDR1 LNHDA, CDR2 SQIVND (reference sequence). The ends lost 1 base at V and 6 bases at J; junction bases unmatched: 9. The CDR3 nucleotides are TGTGCCAGTAGTATAGTAGGCACAGGGGCAGTCGAGCAGTACTTC. Its protein is CASSIVGTGAVEQYF.

The CDR3 nucleotides read TGCGCCAGCAGCTTGTTAGCGGGGGCCGACACTGAAGCTTTCTTT. This gives the protein CASSLLAGADTEAFF. The chain couples TRBV5-1 to TRBJ1-1, with TRBD1 as a possible D gene (6 bases). Trimming cost V 1 base and J 3 bases, with 13 bases left between them. The CDR3 spans 15 residues. The germline CDR1 and CDR2 sequences are SGHRS and YFSETQ.

The chain uses TRBV30 and TRBJ2-5; 9 positions match TRBD1. Germline CDR1 is GTSNPN and CDR2 is SVGIG (reference sequence). The ends lost 1 base at V and 4 bases at J; junction bases unmatched: 4. This CDR3 has 14 residues. The CDR3 is CAWSAKTGGETQYF. Here the CDR3 DNA reads TGTGCCTGGAGTGCTAAGACAGGGGGAGAGACCCAGTACTTC.

The chain links TRBV25-1 to TRBJ1-4; 9 bases are a match to TRBD1. This CDR3 is 14 amino acids long. V shed 5 bases, J shed 7 bases, and the junction held 5 bases outside the gene matches. Germline CDR1 and CDR2: MGHDK and SYGVNS. CDR3 amino acids: CASSTGGEGEKLFF. CDR3 sequence (DNA): TGTGCCAGCAGTACAGGGGGCGAGGGTGAAAAACTGTTTTTT.

This clone was recorded at least ten times. V is TRBV10-3 and J is TRBJ1-6; TRBD1 is a possible D gene (5 bases). The CDR3 length is 14 residues. Germline loops: CDR1 ENHRY, CDR2 SYGVKD. V was clipped by 4 bases and J by 6 bases, with 10 bases between them. This CDR3 is CAISGAGFNSPLHF. The CDR3 coding sequence is TGTGCCATCAGTGGGGCAGGGTTTAATTCACCCCTCCACTTT.

J is TRBJ1-3 and V is TRBV7-9, with TRBD1 matching over 7 bases. The V gene end was trimmed by 3 bases and the J gene end by 0 bases; junction bases not matched to a gene: 5. The germline gives CDR1 SEHNR, CDR2 FQNEAQ (reference sequence). The CDR3 has 16 amino acids. CDR3 bases: TGTGCCAGCAGCTTGGCCGACAGGGCCTCTGGAAACACCATATATTTT. This codes for CASSLADRASGNTIYF. Combining the CDR3 with reference TRBV7-9 and TRBJ1-3 gives the whole variable domain DTGVSQNPRHKITKRGQNVTFRCDPISEHNRLYWYRQTLGQGPEFLTYFQNEAQLEKSRLLSDRFSAERPKGSFSTLEIQRTEQGDSAMYLCASSLADRASGNTIYFGEGSWLTVV.

V usage is TRBV3-1 (or the pseudogene TRBV3-2) and J usage is TRBJ2-7, with 8 bases lining up with TRBD1. The CDR3 has 16 amino acids. V was pared by 2 bases and J by 3 bases, with 9 bases of the junction left unmatched. Per germline, CDR1 LGHDT and CDR2 YNNKEL (reference sequence). CDR3 amino acids: CASSQLPGQGLYEQYF. The CDR3 coding sequence is TGTGCCAGCAGCCAACTCCCCGGACAGGGACTCTACGAGCAGTACTTC.

The chain joins TRBV4-3 to TRBJ1-2, with a tentative D call TRBD1 (6 bases). Trimming took off 1 base at V and 2 bases at J, with 17 bases between the two ends. The CDR3 spans 17 residues. From germline, CDR1 is LGHNA and CDR2 YSLEER. The CDR3 is CASSQVRGGGQNYGYTF. The CDR3, as DNA: TGCGCCAGCAGCCAAGTTCGCGGGGGCGGCCAGAACTATGGCTACACCTTC.

This clone was picked up a small number of times. The genes are TRBV3-1 (or the pseudogene TRBV3-2) and TRBJ1-6; tentatively, D is TRBD1 (5 bases). Germline V CDR1 and CDR2: LGHDT, YNNKEL (reference sequence). V was shortened by 0 bases and J by 11 bases, with 11 bases between the two germline ends. The CDR3 has 14 amino acids. CDR3: CASSQEQGLTPLHF. CDR3 sequence (DNA): TGTGCCAGCAGCCAAGAGCAGGGTTTAACACCCCTCCACTTT.

The chain recombines TRBV7-8 with TRBJ1-6; possible D gene TRBD1, 6 bases. Germline V gives CDR1 SGHVS, CDR2 FQNEAQ. Trimming took 0 bases from V and 10 from J, leaving 10 bases between them. The CDR3 extends over 14 amino acids. The CDR3 region is CASSLAGGESPLHF. In nucleotides, the CDR3 is TGTGCCAGCAGCTTAGCAGGGGGGGAATCACCCCTCCACTTT.